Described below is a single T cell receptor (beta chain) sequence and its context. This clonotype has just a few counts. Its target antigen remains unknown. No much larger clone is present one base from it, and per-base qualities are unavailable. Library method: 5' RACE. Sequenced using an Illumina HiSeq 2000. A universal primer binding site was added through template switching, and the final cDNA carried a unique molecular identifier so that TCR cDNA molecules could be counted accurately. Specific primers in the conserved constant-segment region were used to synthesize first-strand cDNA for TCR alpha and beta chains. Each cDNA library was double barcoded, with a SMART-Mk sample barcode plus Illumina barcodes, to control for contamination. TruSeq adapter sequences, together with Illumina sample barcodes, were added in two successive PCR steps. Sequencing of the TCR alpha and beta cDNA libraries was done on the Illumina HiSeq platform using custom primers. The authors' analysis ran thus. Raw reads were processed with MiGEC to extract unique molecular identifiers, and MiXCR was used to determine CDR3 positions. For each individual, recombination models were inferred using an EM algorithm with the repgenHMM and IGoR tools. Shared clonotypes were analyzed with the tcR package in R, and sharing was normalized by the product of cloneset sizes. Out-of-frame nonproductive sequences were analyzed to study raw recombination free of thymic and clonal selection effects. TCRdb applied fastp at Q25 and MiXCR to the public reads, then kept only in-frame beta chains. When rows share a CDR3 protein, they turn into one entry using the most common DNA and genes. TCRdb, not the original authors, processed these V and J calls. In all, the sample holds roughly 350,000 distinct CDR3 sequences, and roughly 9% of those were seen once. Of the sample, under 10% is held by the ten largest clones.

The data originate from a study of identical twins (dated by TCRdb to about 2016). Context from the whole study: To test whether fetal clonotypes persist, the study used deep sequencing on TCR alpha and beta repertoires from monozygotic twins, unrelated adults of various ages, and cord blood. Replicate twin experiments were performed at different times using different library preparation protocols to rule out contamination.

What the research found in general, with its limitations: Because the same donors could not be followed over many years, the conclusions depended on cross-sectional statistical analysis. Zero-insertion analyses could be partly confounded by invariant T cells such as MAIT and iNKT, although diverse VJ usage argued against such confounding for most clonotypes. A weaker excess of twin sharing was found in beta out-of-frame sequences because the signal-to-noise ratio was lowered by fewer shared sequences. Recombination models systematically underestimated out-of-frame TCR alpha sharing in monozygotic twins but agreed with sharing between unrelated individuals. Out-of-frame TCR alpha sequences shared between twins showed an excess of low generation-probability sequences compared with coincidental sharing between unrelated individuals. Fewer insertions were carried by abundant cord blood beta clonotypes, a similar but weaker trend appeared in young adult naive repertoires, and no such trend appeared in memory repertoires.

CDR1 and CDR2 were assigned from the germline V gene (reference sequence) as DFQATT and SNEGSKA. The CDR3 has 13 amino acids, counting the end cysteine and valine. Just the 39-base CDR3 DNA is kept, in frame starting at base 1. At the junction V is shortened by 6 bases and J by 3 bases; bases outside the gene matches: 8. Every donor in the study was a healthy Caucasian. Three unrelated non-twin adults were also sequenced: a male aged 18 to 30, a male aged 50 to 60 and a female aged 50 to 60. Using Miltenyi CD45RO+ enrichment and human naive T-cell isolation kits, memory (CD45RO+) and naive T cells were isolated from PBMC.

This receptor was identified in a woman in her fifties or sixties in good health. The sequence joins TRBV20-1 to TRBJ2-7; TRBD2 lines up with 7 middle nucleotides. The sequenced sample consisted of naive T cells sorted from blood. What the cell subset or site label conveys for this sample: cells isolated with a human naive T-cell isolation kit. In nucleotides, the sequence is TGCAGTGCCCAAGGGGAGCGGGGCTACGAGCAGTACGTC. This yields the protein CSAQGERGYEQYV.